The TCR beta chain described here comes from a study of cytomegalovirus exposure and HLA in healthy donors. Study background: The roughly 670 first-cohort repertoires and the roughly 120 validation repertoires shared the same platform, a later analysis reported. Findings of the study overall: In vitro assays verified that a few CMV-associated chains recognized CMV antigens specifically. Rarity held for most TCR sequences, but there were some public TCRs that occurred in many donors.

Concerning this clone: Its antigen is unidentified. Additional DNA sequences in this sample encode the identical CDR3.

The CDR3 is made up of 14 amino acids. V shed 5 bases, J shed 1 base, and the junction held 3 bases outside the gene matches. Per the germline V gene, CDR1 is SEHNR and CDR2 is FQNEAQ (reference sequence). The table came from immunoSEQ multiplex PCR; TCRdb's copy has only in-frame clones and leaves some out. The top ten hold more than 0.6% of the sample, which has tens of thousands of clones, 85% to 95% seen once. This clonotype originated in a woman between 18 and 29 years old in good health and CMV-seronegative. The chain recombines TRBV7-9 with TRBJ1-1, with TRBD1 matching 8 bases. Sequencing was carried out using PBMCs. For the CDR3, the DNA is TGTGCCAGCAGCCCTGGACAGGGGAACACTGAAGCTTTCTTT. Protein: CASSPGQGNTEAFF.